This T cell receptor beta chain comes out of a study of blood T cells in healthy people across ages. V trimming: 2 bases; J trimming: 0 bases; junction bases outside the gene matches: 7. Germline assignment: CDR1 SGHRS and CDR2 YFSETQ. There are 18 residues in the CDR3. Primers used in a second PCR of about 6 to 12 cycles were a sample-barcoded 5' primer and a J-beta primer mix. TCRdb itself ran the 5' RACE reads through MiXCR, one entry per CDR3 protein. The sample includes more than 700,000 distinct CDR3 sequences, roughly 50% of them seen just once. The chain joins TRBV5-1 to TRBJ2-1, with 11 positions matching TRBD2. The sample comprised blood. This clonotype was sampled from an elderly man in good health. Here the CDR3 DNA reads TGCGCCAGCAGCTTAACCGGAACTAGCGGGAGCTCCTACAATGAGCAGTTCTTC. It codes for CASSLTGTSGSSYNEQFF.